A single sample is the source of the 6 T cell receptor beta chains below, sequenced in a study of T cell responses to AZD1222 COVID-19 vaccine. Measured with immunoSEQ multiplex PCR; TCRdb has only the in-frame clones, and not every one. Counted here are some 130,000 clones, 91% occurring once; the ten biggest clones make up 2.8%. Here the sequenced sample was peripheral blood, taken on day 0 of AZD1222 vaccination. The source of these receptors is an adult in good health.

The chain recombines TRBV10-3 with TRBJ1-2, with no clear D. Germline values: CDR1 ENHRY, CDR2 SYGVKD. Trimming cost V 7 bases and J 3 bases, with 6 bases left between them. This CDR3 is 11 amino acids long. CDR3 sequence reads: CAITGDYGYTF. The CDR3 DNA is TGTGCCATCACCGGAGACTATGGCTACACCTTC.

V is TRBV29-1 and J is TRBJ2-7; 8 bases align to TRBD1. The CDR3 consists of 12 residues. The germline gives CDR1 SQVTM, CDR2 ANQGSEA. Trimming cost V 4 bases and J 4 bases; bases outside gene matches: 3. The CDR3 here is CSVVGQGYEQYF. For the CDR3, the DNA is TGCAGCGTTGTTGGACAGGGTTACGAGCAGTACTTC.

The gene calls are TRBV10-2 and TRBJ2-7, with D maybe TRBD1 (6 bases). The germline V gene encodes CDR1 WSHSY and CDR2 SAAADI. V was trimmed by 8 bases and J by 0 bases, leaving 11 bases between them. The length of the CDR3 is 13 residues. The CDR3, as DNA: TGCGCCAGCTCTAGGACAGCCTCCTACGAGCAGTACTTC. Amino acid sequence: CASSRTASYEQYF.

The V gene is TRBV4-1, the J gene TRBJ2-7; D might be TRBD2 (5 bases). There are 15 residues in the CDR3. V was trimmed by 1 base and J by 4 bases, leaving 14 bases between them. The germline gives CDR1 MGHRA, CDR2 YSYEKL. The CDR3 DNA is TGCGCCAGCAGCCAAGTACCGGGATTACCTTACGAGCAGTACTTC. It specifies CASSQVPGLPYEQYF.

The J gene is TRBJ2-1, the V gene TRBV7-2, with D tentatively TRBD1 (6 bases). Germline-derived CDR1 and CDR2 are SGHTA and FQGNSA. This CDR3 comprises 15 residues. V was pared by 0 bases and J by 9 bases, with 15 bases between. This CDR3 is CASSLALVTGIEQFF. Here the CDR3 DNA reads TGTGCCAGCAGCTTAGCCCTCGTTACAGGGATTGAGCAGTTCTTC.

CDR3 region: CASSEQGNGYTF. The CDR3 nucleotides are TGTGCCAGCAGTGAACAGGGAAATGGCTACACCTTC. The gene calls are TRBV6-1 and TRBJ1-2; D might be TRBD1 (5 bases). Germline V gene sequence: CDR1 MNHNS, CDR2 SASEGT. The CDR3 loop spans 12 amino acids. V shed 2 bases and J shed 6 bases, with 7 bases lying between them.